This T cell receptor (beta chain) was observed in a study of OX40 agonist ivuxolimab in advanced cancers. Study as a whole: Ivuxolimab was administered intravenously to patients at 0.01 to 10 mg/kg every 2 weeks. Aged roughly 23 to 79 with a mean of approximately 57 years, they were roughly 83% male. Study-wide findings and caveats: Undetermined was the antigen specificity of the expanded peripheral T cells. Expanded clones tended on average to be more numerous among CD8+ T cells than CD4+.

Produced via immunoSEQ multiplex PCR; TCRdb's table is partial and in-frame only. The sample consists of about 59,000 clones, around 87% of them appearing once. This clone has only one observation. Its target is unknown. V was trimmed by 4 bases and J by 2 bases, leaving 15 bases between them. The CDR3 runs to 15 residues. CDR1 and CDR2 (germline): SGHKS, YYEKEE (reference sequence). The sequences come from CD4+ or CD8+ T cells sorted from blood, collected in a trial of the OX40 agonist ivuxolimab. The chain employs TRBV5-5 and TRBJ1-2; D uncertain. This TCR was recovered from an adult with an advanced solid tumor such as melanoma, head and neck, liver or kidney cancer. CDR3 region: CASSTLLTANYGYTF. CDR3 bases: TGTGCCAGCAGCACGCTCTTGACCGCAAACTATGGCTACACCTTC.